Listed below are T cell receptor beta chains from one sample, sequenced in a study of beta chain features in type 1 diabetes. TCRdb keeps only in-frame clones here, not all; method: immunoSEQ multiplex PCR. Of about 250,000 clones listed, 13% to 15% are singletons. The sample was naive CD4+ T cells from blood. All receptors derive from a woman aged 40-49 years in good health. Both conserved end residues are trimmed from each CDR3.

V gene	J gene	CDR3 protein
TRBV18	TRBJ1-4	ASSPRTQNNEKLF
TRBV11-2	TRBJ2-1	ASSYAGTGYNEQF
TRBV21-1	TRBJ1-6	ASSLEGQGNSPLH
TRBV6-1	TRBJ1-5	ASSELQLGRGQPQH
TRBV29-1	TRBJ2-5	SVGPRLAAQETQY
TRBV5-4	TRBJ1-2	ASSLAGGPIYGYT
TRBV2	TRBJ2-7	ASSAYNEQY
TRBV12-5	TRBJ2-5	ASGLGLQGAETQY
TRBV18	TRBJ2-7	ASSQTWTRPYEQY
TRBV19	TRBJ1-5	ASSPLTGVDQPQH
TRBV7-2	TRBJ1-6	ASSIPGQGKALH
TRBV29-1	TRBJ2-5	SAPLTGDQETQY
TRBV2	TRBJ1-5	ASSRRAGGSRQPQH
TRBV6-1	TRBJ1-2	ASSTQGGSYGYT
TRBV18	TRBJ2-5	ASSPGQGETQY
TRBV5-1	TRBJ2-7	ASSLTSGAYEQY
TRBV4-3	TRBJ2-5	ASSQVGTGLGETQY